The source of this T cell receptor beta chain is a study of blood T cell repertoires in COVID-19. Across the whole study: Italy, Spain and the United States were the sources of the convalescent and acute COVID-19 samples. From T cells, B-cell-depleted T cells, or PBMCs came the material, which was cDNA or gDNA.

Germline loops: CDR1 SEHNR, CDR2 FQNEAQ (reference sequence). The trim removed 5 bases at V and 7 bases at J, leaving 13 bases unmatched. This CDR3 has 16 residues. This clone was detected only once. Original methodology: How many nucleated cells were present was estimated from reference gene primer amplification. Method: immunoSEQ multiplex PCR; TCRdb's copy keeps in-frame clones and lacks some. V and J calls and clone size are given by that table; D and trimming were obtained from the DNA. Here the sample spans about 230,000 clones, almost 90% being singletons. The sequenced sample was peripheral blood. This clonotype was sampled from a woman aged 55 to 70 with acute or convalescent COVID-19. V and J are TRBV7-9 and TRBJ2-3, with 9 positions matching TRBD2. For the CDR3, the DNA is TGTGCCAGCAGCCCACCCGGCGCGGGAGGGTTCCATACGCAGTATTTT. Its translation is CASSPPGAGGFHTQYF.